A single sample is the source of the 24 T cell receptor beta chains below, sequenced in a study of response to subunit inactivated influenza vaccine. TCRdb re-called the RT-PCR reads through MiXCR, storing one row per CDR3 protein. Of about 800,000 distinct CDR3 sequences in the sample, 20% to 25% were seen once. The source material was PBMCs from blood, sampled 4 to 6 days after vaccination. These receptors all come from a man between 45 and 60 years old who received an inactivated influenza vaccine.

The chain recombines TRBV20-1 with TRBJ2-7, with D unresolved. The V gene lost 1 base and the J gene lost 2 bases, with 18 bases spanning the gap. The CDR3 is 16 residues long. Germline values: CDR1 DFQATT, CDR2 SNEGSKA (reference sequence). CDR3 DNA sequence: TGCAGTGCTAGAGGAACGGCCTGGGTTAGGGCCTACGAGCAGTACTTC. It specifies CSARGTAWVRAYEQYF.

This clonotype has a handful of counts. The rearrangement uses TRBV13 and TRBJ2-4, with D uncertain. V shed 8 bases and J shed 3 bases, with 8 bases lying between them. The CDR3 contains 12 residues. CDR1 is PRHDT and CDR2 is FYEKMQ in the germline V gene (reference sequence). CDR3 region: CASSPGKNIQYF. The CDR3 nucleotides are TGTGCCAGCTCTCCGGGCAAAAACATTCAGTACTTC.

V and J are TRBV12-3 or TRBV12-4 and TRBJ2-7; 9 bases agree with TRBD1. This CDR3 is built from 15 residues. Germline trimming cut 6 bases from V and 0 bases from J; bases unmatched to any gene: 6. In nucleotides, the CDR3 is TGTGCCAGCAGGCGCGGGACAGGGAACTCCTACGAGCAGTACTTC. As protein: CASRRGTGNSYEQYF.

This clonotype has more than one count but fewer than ten. CDR3 DNA sequence: TGTGCCAGCAGCCTTCGGGAAGGCTTTGGAAACACCATATATTTT. Translation: CASSLREGFGNTIYF. The chain carries TRBV9 and TRBJ1-3; no reliable D call. V shed 4 bases and J shed 3 bases, with 14 bases lying between them. Per the germline V gene, CDR1 is SGDLS and CDR2 is YYNGEE. This CDR3 comprises 15 residues.

This clonotype has just a few counts. V usage is TRBV9 and J usage is TRBJ2-1; 11 bases align to TRBD2. J was trimmed by 4 bases and V by 1 base; bases with no gene match: 4. The CDR3 is 16 amino acids. Germline assignment: CDR1 SGDLS and CDR2 YYNGEE. The CDR3 sequence: CASSVPTSGEYNEQFF. CDR3 in DNA: TGTGCCAGCAGCGTACCGACTAGCGGGGAATACAATGAGCAGTTCTTC.

The J gene is TRBJ2-5, the V gene TRBV2; TRBD1 is a possible D gene (5 bases). The CDR3 is 12 residues long. Germline V gene lookup returns CDR1 SNHLY and CDR2 FYNNEI. Trimming pared 7 bases from V and 3 bases from J, leaving 9 bases between. The CDR3 protein is CASTGREETQYF. CDR3 DNA sequence: TGTGCCAGCACCGGCAGGGAAGAGACCCAGTACTTC.

The chain combines TRBV24-1 with TRBJ2-5; 8 bases fit TRBD1. Trimming removed 4 bases from V and 1 base from J; junction bases left unmatched: 7. The length of the CDR3 is 16 residues. Germline values: CDR1 KGHDR, CDR2 SFDVKD. The CDR3: CATSEARQGFQETQYF. DNA for the CDR3: TGTGCCACCAGTGAAGCGCGACAGGGGTTCCAAGAGACCCAGTACTTC.

The chain recombines TRBV5-6 with TRBJ2-7, with 7 nucleotides matching TRBD2. V lost 2 bases, J lost 2 bases, and 7 bases stayed unmatched. CDR1 and CDR2 from the germline V gene are SGHDT and YYEEEE. The CDR3 length is 15 residues. In nucleotides, the CDR3 is TGTGCCAGCAGCTTTCCCACTAGCGATCCCTACGAGCAGTACTTC. As protein: CASSFPTSDPYEQYF.

The chain combines TRBV12-3 or TRBV12-4 with TRBJ2-7; TRBD1 aligns across 9 bases. V lost 6 bases and J lost 5; bases outside the gene matches: 11. CDR3 length equals 15 residues. The CDR3 DNA reads as TGTGCCAGCAGATCCGGAACAGGGGGCGGCCACGAGCAGTACTTC. It translates to CASRSGTGGGHEQYF.

The chain couples TRBV20-1 to TRBJ2-2, with 9 bases aligning to TRBD2. After removal of 0 bases from V and 6 bases from J, the junction contained 5 bases not matched to a gene. The germline gives CDR1 DFQATT, CDR2 SNEGSKA (reference sequence). CDR3 length equals 15 residues. The CDR3, as DNA: TGCAGTGCTAGAGATCGGCGGGGGGGGGCCGGGGAGCTGTTTTTT. Amino acids: CSARDRRGGAGELFF.

The chain employs TRBV5-6 and TRBJ2-7, with 10 bases that match TRBD2. Germline values: CDR1 SGHDT, CDR2 YYEEEE. J was trimmed by 7 bases and V by 4 bases; bases with no gene match: 5. The CDR3 is 13 residues long. The CDR3 region is CASSPGTSVEQYF. The CDR3 bases are TGTGCCAGCAGCCCCGGGACTAGCGTAGAGCAGTACTTC.

The V gene is TRBV4-1, the J gene TRBJ2-2; D uncertain. The germline V and J ends were trimmed by 6 bases and 7 bases, with 9 bases remaining between them. CDR1 and CDR2 (germline): MGHRA, YSYEKL. The CDR3 totals 12 residues. The CDR3 loop reads CASRKVGGELFF. CDR3 DNA: TGCGCCAGCAGAAAGGTGGGCGGGGAGCTGTTTTTT.

The rearrangement joins TRBV12-3 or TRBV12-4 to TRBJ1-1; the match to TRBD1 covers 8 bases. The CDR3 covers 15 residues. The ends lost 3 bases at V and 4 bases at J; junction bases unmatched: 7. CDR3 loop: CASSFRPTGATEAFF. The CDR3 DNA sequence: TGTGCCAGCAGTTTTCGCCCGACAGGGGCCACTGAAGCTTTCTTT.

This chain uses TRBV6-2 or TRBV6-3 with TRBJ2-2; the D gene is possibly TRBD1 (6 bases). From germline, CDR1 is MNHEY and CDR2 SVGEGT. Trimming shortened V by 5 bases and J by 9 bases, and 10 bases separated the two germline ends. This CDR3 region has 12 residues. The CDR3 here is CASSKTGRELFF. The CDR3 DNA is TGTGCCAGCAGTAAGACAGGCCGGGAGCTGTTTTTT.

Of note for this clonotype: This clone may be a read error of a much larger clone one base away. The chain couples TRBV28 to TRBJ2-7; 9 positions agree with TRBD1. Germline loops: CDR1 MDHEN, CDR2 SYDVKM. The ends lost 6 bases at V and 9 bases at J; junction bases unmatched: 18. This CDR3 contains 16 residues. The chain's CDR3 is CASSPKSWTGAGGQYF. In nucleotides, the CDR3 is TGTGCCAGCAGCCCAAAAAGTTGGACAGGGGCTGGTGGGCAGTACTTC.

This chain joins TRBV20-1 and TRBJ1-5; D ambiguous. V was cut by 3 bases and J by 0 bases, with 9 bases left in between. The CDR3 spans 14 residues. CDR1 DFQATT and CDR2 SNEGSKA come from the germline V gene (reference sequence). CDR3: CSASSHPSNQPQHF. The CDR3 region has the DNA TGCAGTGCTAGCTCGCACCCTAGCAATCAGCCCCAGCATTTT.

This clonotype was counted a few times. V gene TRBV6-2 or TRBV6-3 combines with J gene TRBJ2-7; D is uncertain. Trimming removed 8 bases at V and 7 bases at J, with 15 bases between. The CDR3 covers 12 residues. Germline V gene sequence: CDR1 MNHEY, CDR2 SVGEGT. The CDR3 protein is CASGSFKGEQYF. CDR3 sequence (DNA): TGTGCCAGCGGCTCTTTCAAGGGAGAGCAGTACTTC.

This clonotype was seen at least ten times. The chain employs TRBV29-1 and TRBJ2-7, with D possibly TRBD1 on 6 matching bases. Trimming took off 5 bases at V and 2 bases at J, with 10 bases between the two ends. The germline V gene has CDR1 SQVTM and CDR2 ANQGSEA. The CDR3 spans 12 residues. The CDR3 coding sequence is TGCAGCGTTAGAACAGGGACCTACGAGCAGTACTTC. Protein product: CSVRTGTYEQYF.

In the case of this clonotype: It may be a read error: a sequence one base away is much more abundant. The rearrangement uses TRBV7-2 and TRBJ2-7, with 12 bases matching TRBD1. V was clipped by 1 base and J by 6 bases; unmatched bases: 4. This CDR3 is 15 amino acids long. The germline V gene encodes CDR1 SGHTA and CDR2 FQGNSA. This CDR3 reads CASSLVGTGGSEQYF. CDR3 in DNA: TGTGCCAGCAGCTTAGTGGGGACAGGGGGCTCCGAGCAGTACTTC.

V and J are TRBV7-3 and TRBJ2-3, with a possible D match to TRBD2 (6 bases). Germline V gene sequence: CDR1 SGHTA, CDR2 FQGTGA. This CDR3 is built from 14 residues. Trimming pared 4 bases from V and 2 bases from J, leaving 10 bases between. DNA for the CDR3: TGTGCCAGCAGCTCCGGCGGGAACACAGATACGCAGTATTTT. Translating it yields CASSSGGNTDTQYF.

This clonotype was found a few times. J is TRBJ2-1 and V is TRBV20-1, with 12 bases fitting TRBD1. Germline CDR1 is DFQATT and CDR2 is SNEGSKA (reference sequence). The J segment lost 7 bases and the V segment lost 6 bases, leaving 10 bases of the junction unmatched. There are 15 residues in the CDR3. CDR3 bases: TGCAGTGCCGAGATTTGGGACAGGGGGCAGAATGAGCAGTTCTTC. Translation: CSAEIWDRGQNEQFF.

There are a few counts of this clonotype. CDR3 in DNA: TGTGCCAGCAGCCCCCCCCCGGGCCTCTACGAGCAGTACTTC. This encodes CASSPPPGLYEQYF. This chain connects TRBV7-8 to TRBJ2-7; unclear D gene. This CDR3 spans 14 amino acids. The germline V gene encodes CDR1 SGHVS and CDR2 FQNEAQ. Trimming pared 5 bases from V and 3 bases from J, leaving 14 bases between.

This clonotype occurred a few times. This chain joins TRBV7-9 and TRBJ2-1; D is unresolved. CDR1 is SEHNR and CDR2 is FQNEAQ in the germline V gene (reference sequence). V lost 3 bases and J lost 1, with 10 bases in between. The CDR3 has 15 amino acids. The chain's CDR3 is CASSFGHLSYNEQFF. CDR3 DNA: TGTGCCAGCAGCTTTGGGCACCTATCCTACAATGAGCAGTTCTTC.

The chain carries TRBV19 and TRBJ2-2; 8 nucleotides match TRBD1. V lost 9 bases and J lost 2; bases outside the gene matches: 11. The germline gives CDR1 LNHDA, CDR2 SQIVND (reference sequence). The CDR3 covers 16 residues. CDR3 in amino acids: CASRTQGAVNTGELFF. For the CDR3, the DNA is TGTGCCAGCAGAACTCAGGGGGCGGTAAACACCGGGGAGCTGTTTTTT.